A single sample is the source of the 5 T cell receptor beta chains below, sequenced in a study of blood T cell repertoires in COVID-19. Assay: immunoSEQ multiplex PCR; the TCRdb copy retains only in-frame clones and omits some. The table lists over 350,000 clones, around 88% of them singletons, with about 4.5% in the top ten. Sequenced sample: peripheral blood. The receptor set was obtained from a woman under 40 with acute or convalescent COVID-19.

CDR3 protein: CASSSTDKNTEAFF. DNA of the CDR3: TGTGCCAGCAGCTCCACAGATAAGAACACTGAAGCTTTCTTT. The gene calls are TRBV13 and TRBJ1-1; no clear D gene. CDR3 size: 14 residues. Looked up from germline, CDR1 is PRHDT and CDR2 is FYEKMQ (reference sequence). Between the trimmed V and J ends, which lost 4 bases and 1 base, there was a span of 10 bases.

The CDR3 DNA follows: TGTGCCAGCAGCTACGACAGGGGACCCTACAATGAGCAGTTCTTC. Its translation is CASSYDRGPYNEQFF. The chain employs TRBV7-3 and TRBJ2-1; 8 bases are a match to TRBD1. The V and J ends lost 4 bases and 2 bases, in that order; junction bases with no gene match: 4. The CDR3 covers 15 residues. Germline V gene data show CDR1 as SGHTA and CDR2 as FQGTGA. Drawing the rest from reference TRBV7-3 and TRBJ2-1, the complete variable domain is GAGVSQTPSNKVTEKGKYVELRCDPISGHTALYWYRQSLGQGPEFLIYFQGTGAADDSGLPNDRFFAVRPEGSVSTLKIQRTERGDSAVYLCASSYDRGPYNEQFFGPGTRLTVL.

This rearrangement joins TRBV6-6 to TRBJ2-7, with TRBD1 identical over 7 bases. CDR3 length: 13 residues. Germline V lookup: CDR1 MNHNY, CDR2 SVGAGI (reference sequence). V shed 0 bases and J 5 bases; nucleotides not matched to a gene: 1. The CDR3 is CASSYSGTDEQYF. CDR3 in DNA: TGTGCCAGCAGTTACTCGGGGACAGACGAGCAGTACTTC.

The chain combines TRBV7-3 with TRBJ2-3, with 7 bases fitting TRBD2. Germline V CDR1 and CDR2: SGHTA, FQGTGA. CDR3 length: 15 amino acids. The trim removed 4 bases at V and 2 bases at J, leaving 6 bases unmatched. The CDR3, as DNA: TGTGCCAGCAGCTGGGAGGGGCGTATCACAGATACGCAGTATTTT. This codes for CASSWEGRITDTQYF.

The rearrangement joins TRBV21-1 to TRBJ2-5; TRBD1 reflects the table's D call only, with no check against the DNA. TRBV21-1 is classified as a pseudogene. The CDR3 length is 13 residues. In nucleotides, the CDR3 is TGTGCCAGCAGCAAACACAGGCAAGAGACCCAGTACTTC. Translated: CASSKHRQETQYF.